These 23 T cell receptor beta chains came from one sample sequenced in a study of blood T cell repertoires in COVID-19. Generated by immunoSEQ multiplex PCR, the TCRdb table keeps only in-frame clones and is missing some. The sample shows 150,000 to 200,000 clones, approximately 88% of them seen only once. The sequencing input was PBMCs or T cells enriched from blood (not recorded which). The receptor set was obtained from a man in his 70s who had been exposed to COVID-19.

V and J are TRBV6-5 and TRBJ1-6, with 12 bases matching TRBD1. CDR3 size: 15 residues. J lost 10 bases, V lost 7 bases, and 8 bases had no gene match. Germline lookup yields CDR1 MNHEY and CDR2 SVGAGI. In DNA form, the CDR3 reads TGTGCCAGCACCAAAGGGACAGGGGGCAGCTCACCCCTCCACTTT. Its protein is CASTKGTGGSSPLHF.

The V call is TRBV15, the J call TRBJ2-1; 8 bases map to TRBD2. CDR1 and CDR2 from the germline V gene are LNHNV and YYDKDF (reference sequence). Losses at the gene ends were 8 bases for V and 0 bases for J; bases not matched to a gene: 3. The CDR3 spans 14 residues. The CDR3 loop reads CATQSGSSYNEQFF. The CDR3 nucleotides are TGTGCCACCCAAAGCGGGAGCTCCTACAATGAGCAGTTCTTC.

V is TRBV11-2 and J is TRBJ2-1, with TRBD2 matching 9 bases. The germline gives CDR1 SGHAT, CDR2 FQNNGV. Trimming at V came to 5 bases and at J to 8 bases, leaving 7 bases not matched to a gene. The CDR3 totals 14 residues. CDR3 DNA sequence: TGTGCCAGCAGCCCCATTAGCGGGAGTTATGAGCAGTTCTTC. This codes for CASSPISGSYEQFF.

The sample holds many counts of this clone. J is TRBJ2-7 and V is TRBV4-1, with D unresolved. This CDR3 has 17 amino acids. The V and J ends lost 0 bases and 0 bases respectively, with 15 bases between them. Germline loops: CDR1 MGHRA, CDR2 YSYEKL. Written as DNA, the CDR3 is TGCGCCAGCAGCCAAGATTGGTCGTCAGCAGGCTCCTACGAGCAGTACTTC. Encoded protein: CASSQDWSSAGSYEQYF.

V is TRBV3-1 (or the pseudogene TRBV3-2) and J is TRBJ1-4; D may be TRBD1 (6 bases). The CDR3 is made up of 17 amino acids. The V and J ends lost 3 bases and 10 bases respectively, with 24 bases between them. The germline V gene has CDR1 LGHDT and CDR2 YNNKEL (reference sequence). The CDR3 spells CASSQEGGTLSLGKLFF. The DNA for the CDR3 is TGTGCCAGCAGCCAGGAGGGGGGGACCCTTAGTCTAGGAAAACTGTTTTTT.

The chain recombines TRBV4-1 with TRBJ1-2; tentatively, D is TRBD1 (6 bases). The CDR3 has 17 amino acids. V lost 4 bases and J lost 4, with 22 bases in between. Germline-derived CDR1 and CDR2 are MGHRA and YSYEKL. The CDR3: CASSPGGTGPRGYGYTF. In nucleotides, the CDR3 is TGCGCCAGCAGCCCGGGAGGTACAGGGCCCAGGGGCTATGGCTACACCTTC.

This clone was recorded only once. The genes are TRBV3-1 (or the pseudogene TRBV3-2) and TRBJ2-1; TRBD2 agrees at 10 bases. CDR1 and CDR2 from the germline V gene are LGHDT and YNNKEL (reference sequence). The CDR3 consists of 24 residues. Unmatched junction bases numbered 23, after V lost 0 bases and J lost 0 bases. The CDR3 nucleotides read TGTGCCAGCAGCCAAGACGTGTGGTCTAGCGGGAGCAACAACCCTCTAAGCTCCTACAATGAGCAGTTCTTC. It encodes CASSQDVWSSGSNNPLSSYNEQFF.

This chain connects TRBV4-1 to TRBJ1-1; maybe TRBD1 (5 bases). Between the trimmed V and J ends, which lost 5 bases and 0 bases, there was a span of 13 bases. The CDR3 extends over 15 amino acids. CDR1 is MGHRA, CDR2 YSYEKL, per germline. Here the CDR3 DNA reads TGCGCCAGCAGCAGATCGACAGTGATGAACACTGAAGCTTTCTTT. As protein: CASSRSTVMNTEAFF.

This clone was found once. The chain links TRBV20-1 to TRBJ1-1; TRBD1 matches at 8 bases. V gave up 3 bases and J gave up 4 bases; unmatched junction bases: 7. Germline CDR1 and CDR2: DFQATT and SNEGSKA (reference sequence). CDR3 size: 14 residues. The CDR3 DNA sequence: TGCAGTGCTAGTGCAGGGGGCCCCGTCACTGAAGCTTTCTTT. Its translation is CSASAGGPVTEAFF.

CDR3 in amino acids: CAGRDSGRINTEAFF. Written as DNA, the CDR3 is TGTGCCGGTCGGGACAGCGGGCGAATAAACACTGAAGCTTTCTTT. The V call is TRBV6-5, the J call TRBJ1-1, with TRBD1 matching over 7 bases. Unmatched junction bases numbered 14, after V lost 11 bases and J lost 2 bases. The germline V gene encodes CDR1 MNHEY and CDR2 SVGAGI. The CDR3 extends over 15 amino acids.

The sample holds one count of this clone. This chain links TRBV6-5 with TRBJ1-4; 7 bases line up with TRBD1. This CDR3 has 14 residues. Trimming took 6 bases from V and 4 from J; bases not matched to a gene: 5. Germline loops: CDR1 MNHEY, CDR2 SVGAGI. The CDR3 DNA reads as TGTGCCAGCAGACCGGGACAGAGTAATGAAAAACTGTTTTTT. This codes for CASRPGQSNEKLFF.

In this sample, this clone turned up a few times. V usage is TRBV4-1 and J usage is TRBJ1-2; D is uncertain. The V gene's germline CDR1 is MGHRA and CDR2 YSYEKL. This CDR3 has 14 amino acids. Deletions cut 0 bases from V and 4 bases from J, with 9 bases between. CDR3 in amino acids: CASSQEPSTYGYTF. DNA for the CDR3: TGCGCCAGCAGCCAAGAACCGAGTACCTATGGCTACACCTTC.

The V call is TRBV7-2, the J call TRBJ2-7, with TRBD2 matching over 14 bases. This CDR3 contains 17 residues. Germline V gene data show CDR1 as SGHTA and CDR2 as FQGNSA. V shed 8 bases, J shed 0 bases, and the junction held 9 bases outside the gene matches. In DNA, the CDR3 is TGTGCCAGCGCCTTTTCGGGGACTAGCGGGGGCTCCTACGAGCAGTACTTC. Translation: CASAFSGTSGGSYEQYF.

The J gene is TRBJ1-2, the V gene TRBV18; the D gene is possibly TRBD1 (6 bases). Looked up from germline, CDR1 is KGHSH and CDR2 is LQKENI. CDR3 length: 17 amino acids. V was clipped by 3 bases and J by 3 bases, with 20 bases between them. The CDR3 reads CASSPQGFGDYHYGYTF. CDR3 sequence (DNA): TGTGCCAGCTCACCTCAGGGGTTTGGGGATTACCACTATGGCTACACCTTC.

In nucleotides, the CDR3 is TGTGCCAGCAGTGCCTCCCGGGGGGGCCTGGGAGATACGCAGTATTTT. Amino acids: CASSASRGGLGDTQYF. This chain joins TRBV6-2 or TRBV6-3 and TRBJ2-3; 8 nucleotides align to TRBD2. In germline, CDR1 is MNHEY, CDR2 SVGEGT. V dropped 5 bases and J dropped 5; count of bases not matched to a gene: 12. The CDR3 extends over 16 amino acids.

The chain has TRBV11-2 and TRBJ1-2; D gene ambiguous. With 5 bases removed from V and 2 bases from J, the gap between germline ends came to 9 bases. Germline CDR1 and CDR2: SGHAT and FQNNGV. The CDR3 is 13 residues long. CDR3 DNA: TGTGCCAGCAGCCCCGGAGCGAACTATGGCTACACCTTC. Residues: CASSPGANYGYTF.

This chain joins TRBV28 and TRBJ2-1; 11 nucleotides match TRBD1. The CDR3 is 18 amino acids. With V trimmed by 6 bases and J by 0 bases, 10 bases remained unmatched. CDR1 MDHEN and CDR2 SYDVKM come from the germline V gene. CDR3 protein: CASRGQGAPGFSYNEQFF. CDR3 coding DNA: TGTGCCAGCAGAGGACAGGGGGCGCCGGGGTTCTCCTACAATGAGCAGTTCTTC. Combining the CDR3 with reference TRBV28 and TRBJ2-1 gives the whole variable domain DVKVTQSSRYLVKRTGEKVFLECVQDMDHENMFWYRQDPGLGLRLIYFSYDVKMKEKGDIPEGYSVSREKKERFSLILESASTNQTSMYLCASRGQGAPGFSYNEQFFGPGTRLTVL.

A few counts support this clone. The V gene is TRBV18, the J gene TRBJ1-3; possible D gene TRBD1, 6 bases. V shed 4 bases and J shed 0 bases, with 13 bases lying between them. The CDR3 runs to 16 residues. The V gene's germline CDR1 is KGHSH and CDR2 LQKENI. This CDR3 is CASSHPGTNSGNTIYF. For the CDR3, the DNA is TGTGCCAGCTCACACCCCGGGACAAACTCTGGAAACACCATATATTTT.

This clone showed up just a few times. This CDR3 reads CASSPKRGRGLNSPLHF. The CDR3 nucleotides are TGTGCCAGCAGCCCCAAGAGGGGCAGGGGGCTTAATTCACCCCTCCACTTT. The chain employs TRBV9 and TRBJ1-6, with 8 bases matching TRBD1. Germline V gene sequence: CDR1 SGDLS, CDR2 YYNGEE. V lost 4 bases to trimming and J lost 6 bases; unmatched junction nucleotides: 12. The CDR3 is 17 residues long.

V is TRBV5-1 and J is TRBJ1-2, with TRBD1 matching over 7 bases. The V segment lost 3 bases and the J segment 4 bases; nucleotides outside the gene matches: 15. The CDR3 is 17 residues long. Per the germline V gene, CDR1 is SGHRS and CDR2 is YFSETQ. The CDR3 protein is CASSSGETGVYSYGYTF. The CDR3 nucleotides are TGCGCCAGCAGCTCGGGGGAAACAGGGGTTTATAGCTATGGCTACACCTTC.

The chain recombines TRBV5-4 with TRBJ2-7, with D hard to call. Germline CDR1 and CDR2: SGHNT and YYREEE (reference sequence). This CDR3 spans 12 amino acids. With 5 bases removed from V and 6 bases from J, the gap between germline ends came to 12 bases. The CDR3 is CASRYAAGEQYF. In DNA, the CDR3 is TGTGCCAGCAGGTATGCAGCAGGCGAGCAGTACTTC.

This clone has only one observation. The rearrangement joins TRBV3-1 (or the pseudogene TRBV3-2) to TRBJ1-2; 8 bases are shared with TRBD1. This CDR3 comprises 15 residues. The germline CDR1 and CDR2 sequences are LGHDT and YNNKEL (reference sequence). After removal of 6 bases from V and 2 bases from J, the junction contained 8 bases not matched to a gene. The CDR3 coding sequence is TGTGCCAGCAGTCCGTCAGGGACAGGAAACTATGGCTACACCTTC. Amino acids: CASSPSGTGNYGYTF.

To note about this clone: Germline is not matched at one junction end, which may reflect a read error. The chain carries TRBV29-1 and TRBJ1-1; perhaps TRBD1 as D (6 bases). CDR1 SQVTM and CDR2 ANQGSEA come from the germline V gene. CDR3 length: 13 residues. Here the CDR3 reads CSVGDQGNAEAFF. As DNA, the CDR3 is TGCAGCGTTGGAGACCAGGGGAACGCTGAAGCTTTCTTT.